This T cell receptor (beta chain) stems from a study of identifying expanded T cells in peripheral blood. Collection occurred without any documented infections or immune events in donors. Study conclusions and caveats: Around 1.2 clones differed between technical replicates, versus approximately 16 and 20 over time. Clone count variance between roughly 2-week samples rose with total template count.

Points on this clone: Its matching antigen is unknown.

Profiled with immunoSEQ multiplex PCR; TCRdb holds only in-frame clones, not every one. Of about 58,000 clones listed, approximately 90% were seen once; the top ten hold about 3.7%. This receptor was taken from a person aged 18 to 75 in good health. Sequenced sample: blood.

CDR3 nucleotides: TGTGCCAGCTCACTTAGCAGGGACCGCGGGGATGGCTACACCTTC. Protein: CASSLSRDRGDGYTF. The chain couples TRBV18 to TRBJ1-2; the D gene is possibly TRBD1 (5 bases). CDR3 length equals 15 residues. The V gene's germline CDR1 is KGHSH and CDR2 LQKENI. Trimming stripped 4 bases from V and 6 bases from J, with 18 bases between.